These 19 T cell receptor beta chains were sequenced from one sample in a study of T cell responses to AZD1222 COVID-19 vaccine. Data came from immunoSEQ multiplex PCR; TCRdb stores just in-frame clones and leaves some out. Of 65,000 to 80,000 clones listed, 88% are singletons. The source was peripheral blood, collected 28 days after the second dose of the MenACWY control vaccine. The receptor set was obtained from an adult who received the MenACWY meningococcal vaccine as a control.

This chain links TRBV11-2 with TRBJ2-5, with 10 bases aligning to TRBD2. The CDR3 consists of 16 residues. V gave up 2 bases and J gave up 3 bases; unmatched junction bases: 6. Looked up from germline, CDR1 is SGHAT and CDR2 is FQNNGV. The CDR3 DNA reads TGTGCCAGCAGCTTAACCCCTCTAGCGGGGGAAGAGACCCAGTACTTC. Encoded protein: CASSLTPLAGEETQYF.

The chain recombines TRBV19 with TRBJ2-6; D is possibly TRBD1 (5 bases). V lost 5 bases and J lost 3, with 11 bases in between. Germline assignment: CDR1 LNHDA and CDR2 SQIVND (reference sequence). This CDR3 is built from 15 residues. The CDR3: CASSPIRGGANVLTF. Here the CDR3 DNA reads TGTGCCAGTAGTCCCATTAGGGGTGGGGCCAACGTCCTGACTTTC.

The chain recombines TRBV6-2 or TRBV6-3 with TRBJ2-1; possibly TRBD1 for D (5 bases). CDR3 length: 13 amino acids. Germline CDR1 is MNHEY and CDR2 is SVGEGT. The ends were cut back, 0 bases at V and 12 bases at J, with 12 bases in the middle. The CDR3 nucleotides are TGTGCCAGCAGTTACTCGTCGACAGTCCTGCAGTTCTTC. Protein product: CASSYSSTVLQFF.

The rearrangement uses TRBV19 and TRBJ2-7; D is unresolved. CDR3 length: 15 amino acids. Looked up from germline, CDR1 is LNHDA and CDR2 is SQIVND (reference sequence). V was cut by 6 bases and J by 2 bases, with 17 bases left in between. DNA for the CDR3: TGTGCCAGTAGCAGCGAGGCCCGACTCACCTACGAGCAGTACTTC. Encoded protein: CASSSEARLTYEQYF.

The CDR3 loop is CASGTDNGYTF. Here the CDR3 DNA reads TGTGCCAGTGGGACAGACAATGGCTACACCTTC. This sequence joins TRBV7-9 and TRBJ1-2; 7 positions match TRBD1. Germline V gene lookup returns CDR1 SEHNR and CDR2 FQNEAQ (reference sequence). The CDR3 totals 11 residues. V lost 9 bases to trimming and J lost 6 bases; unmatched junction nucleotides: 4.

This chain connects TRBV6-5 to TRBJ1-5; D call uncertain. The CDR3 consists of 11 residues. The V end lost 0 bases, the J end lost 9 bases, and 3 bases lay between the germline ends. Germline CDR1 is MNHEY and CDR2 is SVGAGI. CDR3 DNA sequence: TGTGCCAGCAGTTACTCCGGGCCCCAGCATTTT. Amino acids: CASSYSGPQHF.

The V call is TRBV27, the J call TRBJ2-2, with D perhaps given as TRBD1 or TRBD2 (6 bases each). The ends were cut back, 8 bases at V and 5 bases at J, with 18 bases in the middle. This CDR3 has 15 amino acids. Germline V CDR1 and CDR2: MNHEY, SMNVEV (reference sequence). The CDR3, as DNA: TGTGCCAGCGGCCTGACAGGAGGAGGGACCGGGGAGCTGTTTTTT. Translation gives CASGLTGGGTGELFF.

V gene TRBV18 combines with J gene TRBJ2-2; the D gene could be TRBD1 or TRBD2 (6 bases each). V lost 6 bases to trimming and J lost 7 bases, with 15 bases between them. The CDR3 runs to 14 residues. Germline V lookup: CDR1 KGHSH, CDR2 LQKENI. The DNA for the CDR3 is TGTGCCAGCTCGCCCCCGGGGGACATCGGGGAGCTGTTTTTT. This sequence encodes CASSPPGDIGELFF.

This clone has just one count. The chain employs TRBV28 and TRBJ1-1; D may be TRBD1 (6 bases). Germline lookup yields CDR1 MDHEN and CDR2 SYDVKM. The CDR3 is made up of 16 amino acids. Trimming pared 4 bases from V and 1 base from J, leaving 16 bases between. The CDR3 sequence is CASSSKTGHKNTEAFF. The CDR3 DNA reads TGTGCCAGCAGTTCAAAAACGGGACACAAGAACACTGAAGCTTTCTTT.

V is TRBV7-2 and J is TRBJ1-1; maybe TRBD1 (5 bases). The CDR3 totals 17 residues. The V end lost 4 bases, the J end lost 0 bases, and 18 bases lay between the germline ends. Germline-derived CDR1 and CDR2 are SGHTA and FQGNSA. The DNA for the CDR3 is TGTGCCAGCAGCTCAGGTATTCGGGCAGGGATGAACACTGAAGCTTTCTTT. Protein product: CASSSGIRAGMNTEAFF.

The V gene is TRBV7-2, the J gene TRBJ1-1, with TRBD1 matching over 9 bases. CDR1 is SGHTA and CDR2 is FQGNSA in the germline V gene. With V trimmed by 5 bases and J by 6 bases, 7 bases remained unmatched. CDR3 length: 14 residues. CDR3: CASSPTGGRAEAFF. CDR3 in DNA: TGTGCCAGCAGCCCTACAGGGGGCCGGGCTGAAGCTTTCTTT.

The chain couples TRBV28 to TRBJ1-1; tentatively, D is TRBD1 (6 bases). V gave up 6 bases and J gave up 1 base, with 12 bases separating them. The CDR3 spans 14 residues. Germline-derived CDR1 and CDR2 are MDHEN and SYDVKM. The CDR3 loop is CASRSRGANTEAFF. DNA for the CDR3: TGTGCCAGCAGGTCAAGGGGGGCGAACACTGAAGCTTTCTTT.

Remarks on this clone: The junction shows a germline mismatch at one end, possibly a read error. The chain combines TRBV28 with TRBJ2-7; the match to TRBD1 covers 7 bases. This CDR3 region has 13 residues. Germline loops: CDR1 MDHEN, CDR2 SYDVKM. The CDR3 coding sequence is TGTGCCAGCAGTCCAGCCGCATTGGACAGGAGAGGCTTC. The encoded protein is CASSPAALDRRGF. The whole variable domain, remainder taken from reference TRBV28 and TRBJ2-7, is DVKVTQSSRYLVKRTGEKVFLECVQDMDHENMFWYRQDPGLGLRLIYFSYDVKMKEKGDIPEGYSVSREKKERFSLILESASTNQTSMYLCASSPAALDRRGFGPGTRLTVT.

This sequence joins TRBV29-1 and TRBJ1-1; a possible D gene is TRBD1 (5 bases). CDR3 length: 12 residues. Per the germline V gene, CDR1 is SQVTM and CDR2 is ANQGSEA. With 3 bases removed from V and 4 bases from J, the gap between germline ends came to 9 bases. The CDR3 reads CSVEEGTTEAFF. DNA of the CDR3: TGCAGCGTTGAGGAGGGGACCACTGAAGCTTTCTTT.

The V and J genes are TRBV7-2 and TRBJ2-1; no clear D. The V gene's germline CDR1 is SGHTA and CDR2 FQGNSA. The CDR3 extends over 13 amino acids. The V end was cut by 7 bases, the J end by 9 bases, with 16 bases between. The CDR3, as DNA: TGTGCCAGCACCTTCGACCTAAACAGTGAGCAGTTCTTC. Encoded protein: CASTFDLNSEQFF.

The V and J genes are TRBV7-2 and TRBJ1-1; 7 nucleotides agree with TRBD1. The CDR3 runs 15 residues. With 1 base clipped from V and 4 bases from J, the junction kept 6 bases outside the gene matches. The germline CDR1 and CDR2 sequences are SGHTA and FQGNSA. The CDR3 region is CASSLVPRQGTEAFF. In DNA, the CDR3 is TGTGCCAGCAGCTTAGTTCCGAGACAGGGCACTGAAGCTTTCTTT.

The CDR3 nucleotides are TGTGCCAGCAGTGTTCGACAGGGTTTGGCTGGGGCCAACGTCCTGACTTTC. Its protein product is CASSVRQGLAGANVLTF. The chain carries TRBV2 and TRBJ2-6; 7 nucleotides line up with TRBD1. Germline loops: CDR1 SNHLY, CDR2 FYNNEI. J gave up 2 bases and V 4 bases, and 8 bases lay outside the gene matches. The CDR3 spans 17 residues.

This chain connects TRBV4-3 to TRBJ2-1, with TRBD2 matching 7 bases. V gave up 1 base and J gave up 8 bases; unmatched junction bases: 11. The germline V gene has CDR1 LGHNA and CDR2 YSLEER. CDR3 length: 16 residues. The CDR3 coding sequence is TGCGCCAGCAGCCAAGGCGTGGCCGGGAGGCGGGATGAGCAGTTCTTC. Translation gives CASSQGVAGRRDEQFF.

This clone appeared once. The V gene is TRBV28, the J gene TRBJ1-2, with D possibly being TRBD1 (6 bases). Germline lookup yields CDR1 MDHEN and CDR2 SYDVKM. V was clipped by 1 base and J by 4 bases, with 13 bases between them. The CDR3 covers 15 residues. CDR3 nucleotides: TGTGCCAGCAGTTTATTGGTCAGGGGCGGCTATGGCTACACCTTC. Its protein is CASSLLVRGGYGYTF.